This entry lists 7 T cell receptor beta chains sequenced from one sample in a study of blood T cells in healthy people across ages. A second PCR of 7 to 11 cycles used a sample-barcoded 5' primer and a J-beta primer mix. Each CDR3 protein gets one entry after TCRdb re-called the 5' RACE reads with MiXCR. The sample has approximately 580,000 distinct CDR3 sequences, 24% seen once; the top ten hold approximately 8.7%. A further study also used this sample, focusing on T cells of mothers and their children.

Sequenced: blood. These TCRs come from a boy between 10 and 17 years old in good health.

This chain joins TRBV12-3 or TRBV12-4 and TRBJ1-1, with D possibly being TRBD1 (6 bases). CDR3 length equals 14 residues. V lost 4 bases, J lost 2 bases, and 11 bases lay in between. CDR3 amino acids: CASSSGTLNTEAFF. In DNA, the CDR3 is TGTGCCAGCAGTTCAGGGACACTAAACACTGAAGCTTTCTTT.

The chain employs TRBV19 and TRBJ2-7, with D perhaps TRBD1 (5 bases). V lost 4 bases and J 5 bases, leaving 6 bases between the germline ends. This CDR3 comprises 11 residues. The germline V gene encodes CDR1 LNHDA and CDR2 SQIVND (reference sequence). The CDR3 coding sequence is TGTGCCAGTAGTACAGGGAACGAGCAGTACTTC. It codes for CASSTGNEQYF.

Details on this clonotype: Germline is not matched at one junction end, which may reflect a read error. The chain joins TRBV6-2 or TRBV6-3 to TRBJ2-7; the match to TRBD2 covers 7 bases. Per the germline V gene, CDR1 is MNHEY and CDR2 is SVGEGT. This CDR3 has 15 residues. The CDR3 coding sequence is TGTGCCAGCAGTTACCGGGACTACGCCAGCTACGAGCAGCACTTC. Residues: CASSYRDYASYEQHF.

This clonotype was detected only a few times. This chain connects TRBV6-2 or TRBV6-3 to TRBJ2-7; D is unresolved. The V end was cut by 5 bases, the J end by 5 bases, with 10 bases between. Germline V lookup: CDR1 MNHEY, CDR2 SVGEGT. CDR3 length: 12 amino acids. As DNA, the CDR3 is TGTGCCAGCAGTCCCGAACCCAACGAGCAGTACTTC. Translating gives CASSPEPNEQYF.

J is TRBJ2-5 and V is TRBV20-1; 9 bases match TRBD1. With the DNA end fitting TRBJ2-7 better, the J assignment may be wrong. Germline V gene lookup returns CDR1 DFQATT and CDR2 SNEGSKA (reference sequence). This CDR3 has 14 amino acids. The CDR3 loop reads CSAAGTGIWYEQYF. Written as DNA, the CDR3 is TGCAGTGCTGCCGGGACAGGGATTTGGTACGAGCAGTACTTC.

V usage is TRBV7-9 and J usage is TRBJ2-6; a weak D match, TRBD1 (5 bases). Germline CDR1 reads SEHNR; CDR2 reads FQNEAQ (reference sequence). Trimming removed 5 bases at V and 1 base at J, with 24 bases between. The CDR3 totals 20 residues. The CDR3: CASSPRLHKGVKSGANVLTF. Here the CDR3 DNA reads TGTGCCAGCAGCCCCCGTCTGCATAAAGGGGTAAAGTCTGGGGCCAACGTCCTGACTTTC.

The CDR3 nucleotides read TGTGCCAGCAGCCACCCGACGAGGAGGGAGTTAGCCAAAAACATTCAGTACTTC. This sequence encodes CASSHPTRRELAKNIQYF. This chain connects TRBV4-2 to TRBJ2-4; tentative D call: TRBD2 (6 bases). This CDR3 has 18 residues. V dropped 3 bases and J dropped 0 bases, with 18 bases sitting between them. Per germline, CDR1 LGHNA and CDR2 YNFKEQ.